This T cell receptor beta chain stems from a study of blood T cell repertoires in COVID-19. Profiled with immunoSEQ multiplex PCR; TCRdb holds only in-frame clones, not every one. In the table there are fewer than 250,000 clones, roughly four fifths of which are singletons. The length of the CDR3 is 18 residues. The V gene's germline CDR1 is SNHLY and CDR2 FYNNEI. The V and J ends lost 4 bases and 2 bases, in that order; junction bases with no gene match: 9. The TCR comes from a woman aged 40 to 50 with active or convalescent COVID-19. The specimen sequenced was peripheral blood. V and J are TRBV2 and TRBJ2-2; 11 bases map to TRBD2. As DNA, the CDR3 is TGTGCCAGCAGTGCCCAATTGGGACTAGCGGACAACACCGGGGAGCTGTTTTTT. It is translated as CASSAQLGLADNTGELFF.